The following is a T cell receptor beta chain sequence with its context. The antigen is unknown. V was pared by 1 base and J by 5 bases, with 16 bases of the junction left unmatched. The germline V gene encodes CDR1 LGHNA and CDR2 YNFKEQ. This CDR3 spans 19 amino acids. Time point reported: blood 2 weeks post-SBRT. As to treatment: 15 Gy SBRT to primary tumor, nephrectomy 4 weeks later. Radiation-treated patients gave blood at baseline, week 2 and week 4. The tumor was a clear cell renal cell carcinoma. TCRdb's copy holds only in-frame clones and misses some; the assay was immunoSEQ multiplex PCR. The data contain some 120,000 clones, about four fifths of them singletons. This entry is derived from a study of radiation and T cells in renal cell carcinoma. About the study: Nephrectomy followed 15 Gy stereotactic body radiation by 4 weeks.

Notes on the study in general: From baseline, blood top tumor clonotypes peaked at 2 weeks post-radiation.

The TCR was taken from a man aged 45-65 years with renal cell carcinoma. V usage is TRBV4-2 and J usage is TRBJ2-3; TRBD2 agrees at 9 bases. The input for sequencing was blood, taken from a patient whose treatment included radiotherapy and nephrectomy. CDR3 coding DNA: TGTGCCAGCAGCCAAGCGAGGAGCGGGAGGTCTCTGGGTGGAGATACGCAGTATTTT. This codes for CASSQARSGRSLGGDTQYF.